These 3 T cell receptor beta chains came from one sample sequenced in a study of beta chain features in type 1 diabetes (dated 2018 in TCRdb). The library was prepared using the immunoSEQ multiplex PCR assay. The entire isolated RNA was reverse transcribed using the High Capacity cDNA Reverse Transcription Kit, and thus expressed TCRB transcripts were sequenced. This immuneACCESS table, as held by TCRdb, lists in-frame sequences with V and J called but not all clones. Of the missing ones, under half trace to an unresolved V gene in checked studies; the others have no known cause. This sample holds around 400,000 clones; roughly 15% were observed only once. The ten largest clonotypes hold about 0.019% of the sample. Sequencing input: naive CD4+ T cells from blood. Sample cell subset or site, as interpreted from the label and publication: true naive CD4+ T cells. These receptors originate from a young woman in good health.

The chain couples TRBV29-1 to TRBJ1-1; 9 bases are a match to TRBD1. This CDR3 has 15 amino acids. Losses at the gene ends were 2 bases for V and 1 base for J; bases not matched to a gene: 5. The V gene's germline CDR1 is SQVTM and CDR2 ANQGSEA. The chain's CDR3 is CSVEYRGQGNTEAFF. DNA for the CDR3: TGCAGCGTTGAATACAGGGGGCAGGGGAACACTGAAGCTTTCTTT.

Comment on this clone: The same CDR3 arises from other DNA sequences in this sample as well. V and J are TRBV30 and TRBJ1-1; 7 positions match TRBD1. CDR1 is GTSNPN, CDR2 SVGIG, per germline (reference sequence). The CDR3 length is 13 residues. V was clipped by 5 bases and J by 1 base; unmatched bases: 4. CDR3 sequence reads: CAWSRTGNTEAFF. CDR3 in DNA: TGTGCCTGGTCCCGGACAGGGAACACTGAAGCTTTCTTT.

This clone was observed a few times. This rearrangement joins TRBV19 to TRBJ2-5; possibly TRBD1 for D (6 bases). Germline V gives CDR1 LNHDA, CDR2 SQIVND (reference sequence). Trimming left V 5 bases short and J 1 base short, with 11 bases between. The CDR3 has 14 residues. CDR3 nucleotides: TGTGCCAGTAGTTGGATGGACAGCCAAGAGACCCAGTACTTC. It translates to CASSWMDSQETQYF. Full variable domain (outside the CDR3, taken from reference TRBV19 and TRBJ2-5): DGGITQSPKYLFRKEGQNVTLSCEQNLNHDAMYWYRQDPGQGLRLIYYSQIVNDFQKGDIAEGYSVSREKKESFPLTVTSAQKNPTAFYLCASSWMDSQETQYFGPGTRLLVL.